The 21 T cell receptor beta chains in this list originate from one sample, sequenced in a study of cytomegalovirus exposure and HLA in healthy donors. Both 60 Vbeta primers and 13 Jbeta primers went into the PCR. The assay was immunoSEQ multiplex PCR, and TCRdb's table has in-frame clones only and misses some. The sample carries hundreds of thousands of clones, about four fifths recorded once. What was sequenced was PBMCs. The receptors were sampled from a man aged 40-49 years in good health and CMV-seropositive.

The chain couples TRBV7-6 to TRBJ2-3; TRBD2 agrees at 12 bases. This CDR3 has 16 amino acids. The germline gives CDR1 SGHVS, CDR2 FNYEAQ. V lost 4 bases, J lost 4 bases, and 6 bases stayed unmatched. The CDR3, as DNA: TGTGCCAGCAGCTCCAGACTAGCGGGAGCGGCAGATACGCAGTATTTT. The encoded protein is CASSSRLAGAADTQYF.

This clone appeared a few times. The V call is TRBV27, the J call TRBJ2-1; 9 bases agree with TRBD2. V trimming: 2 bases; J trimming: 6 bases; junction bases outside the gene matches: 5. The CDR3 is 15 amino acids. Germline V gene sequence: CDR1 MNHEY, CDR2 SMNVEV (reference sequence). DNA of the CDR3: TGTGCCAGCAGTTTAGGCCTAGCGGGGATCAATGAGCAGTTCTTC. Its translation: CASSLGLAGINEQFF.

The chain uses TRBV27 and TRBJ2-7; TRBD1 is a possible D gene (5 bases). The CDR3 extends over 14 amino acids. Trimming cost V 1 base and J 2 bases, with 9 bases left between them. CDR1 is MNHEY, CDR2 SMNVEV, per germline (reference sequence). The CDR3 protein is CASSLYQGAYEQYV. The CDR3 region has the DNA TGTGCCAGCAGTTTATACCAGGGCGCCTACGAGCAGTACGTC.

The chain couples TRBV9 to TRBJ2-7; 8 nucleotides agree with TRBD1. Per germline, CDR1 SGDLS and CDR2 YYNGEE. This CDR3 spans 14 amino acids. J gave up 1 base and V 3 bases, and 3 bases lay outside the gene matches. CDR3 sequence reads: CASSATGESYEQYF. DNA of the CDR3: TGTGCCAGCAGCGCGACAGGGGAATCCTACGAGCAGTACTTC.

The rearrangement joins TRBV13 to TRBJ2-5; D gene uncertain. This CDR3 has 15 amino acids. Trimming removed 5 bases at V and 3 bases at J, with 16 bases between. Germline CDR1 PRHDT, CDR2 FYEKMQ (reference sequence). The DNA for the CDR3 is TGTGCCAGCAGCCCCCCCCCAGGAATAGAAGAGACCCAGTACTTC. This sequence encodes CASSPPPGIEETQYF.

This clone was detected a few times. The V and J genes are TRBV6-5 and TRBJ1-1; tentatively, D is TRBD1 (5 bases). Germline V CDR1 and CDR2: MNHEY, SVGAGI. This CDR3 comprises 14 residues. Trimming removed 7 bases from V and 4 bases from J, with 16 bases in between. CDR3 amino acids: CASTPLRRGTEAFF. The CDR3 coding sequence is TGTGCCAGCACCCCTCTTAGGAGGGGCACTGAAGCTTTCTTT.

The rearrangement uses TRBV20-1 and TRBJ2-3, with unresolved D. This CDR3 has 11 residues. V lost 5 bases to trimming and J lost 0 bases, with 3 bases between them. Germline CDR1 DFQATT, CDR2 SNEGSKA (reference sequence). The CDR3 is CSAQSTDTQYF. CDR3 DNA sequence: TGCAGTGCTCAAAGCACAGATACGCAGTATTTT.

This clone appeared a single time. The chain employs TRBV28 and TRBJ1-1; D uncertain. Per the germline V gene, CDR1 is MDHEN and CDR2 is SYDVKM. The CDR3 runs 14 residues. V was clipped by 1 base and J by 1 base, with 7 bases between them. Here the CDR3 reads CASSLSQANTEAFF. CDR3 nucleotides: TGTGCCAGCAGTTTATCCCAGGCGAACACTGAAGCTTTCTTT.

CDR3 in DNA: TGCAGCGTTGGGACAGGGTACTACGAGCAGTACTTC. This sequence encodes CSVGTGYYEQYF. The chain joins TRBV29-1 to TRBJ2-7; 8 bases are shared with TRBD1. Germline loops: CDR1 SQVTM, CDR2 ANQGSEA. Germline trimming cut 4 bases from V and 3 bases from J; bases unmatched to any gene: 2. This CDR3 has 12 amino acids.

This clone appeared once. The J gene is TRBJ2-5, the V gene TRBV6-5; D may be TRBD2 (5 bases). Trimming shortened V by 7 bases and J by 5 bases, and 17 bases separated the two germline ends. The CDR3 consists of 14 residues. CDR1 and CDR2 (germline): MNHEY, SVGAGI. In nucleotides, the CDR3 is TGTGCCAGCAAAGATCGCGGGTTTGGGGAGACCCAGTACTTC. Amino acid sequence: CASKDRGFGETQYF.

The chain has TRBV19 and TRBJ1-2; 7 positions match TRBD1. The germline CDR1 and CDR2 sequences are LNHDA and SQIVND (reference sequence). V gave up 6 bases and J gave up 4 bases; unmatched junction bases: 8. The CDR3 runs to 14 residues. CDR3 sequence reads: CASSNSGQLYGYTF. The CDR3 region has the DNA TGTGCCAGTAGCAACTCGGGACAGCTCTATGGCTACACCTTC.

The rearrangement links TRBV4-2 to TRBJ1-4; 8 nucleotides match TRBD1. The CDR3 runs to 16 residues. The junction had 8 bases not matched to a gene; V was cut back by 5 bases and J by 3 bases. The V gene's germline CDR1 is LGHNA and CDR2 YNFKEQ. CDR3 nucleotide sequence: TGTGCCAGCAGCTACCGGGACAGGAACCCTAATGAAAAACTGTTTTTT. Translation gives CASSYRDRNPNEKLFF.

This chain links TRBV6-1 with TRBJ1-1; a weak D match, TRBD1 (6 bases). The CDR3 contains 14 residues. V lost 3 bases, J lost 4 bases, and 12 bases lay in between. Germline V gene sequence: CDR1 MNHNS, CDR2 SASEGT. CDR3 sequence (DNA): TGTGCCAGCAGTGAGCAGGGGTTTGGCACTGAAGCTTTCTTT. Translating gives CASSEQGFGTEAFF.

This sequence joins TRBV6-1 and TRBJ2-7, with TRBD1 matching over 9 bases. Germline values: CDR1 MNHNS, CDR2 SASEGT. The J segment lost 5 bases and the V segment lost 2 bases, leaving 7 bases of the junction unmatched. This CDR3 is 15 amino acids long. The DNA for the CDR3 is TGTGCCAGCAGTGAAACCGGGACAGGGAGAAACGAGCAGTACTTC. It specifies CASSETGTGRNEQYF.

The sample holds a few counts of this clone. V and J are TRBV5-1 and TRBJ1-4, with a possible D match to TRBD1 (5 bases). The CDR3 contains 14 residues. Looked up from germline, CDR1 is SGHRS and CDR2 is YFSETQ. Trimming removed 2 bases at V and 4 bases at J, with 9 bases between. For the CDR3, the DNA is TGCGCCAGCAGCTTAAGAGACAGTAATGAAAAACTGTTTTTT. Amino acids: CASSLRDSNEKLFF. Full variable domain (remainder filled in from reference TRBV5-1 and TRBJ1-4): KAGVTQTPRYLIKTRGQQVTLSCSPISGHRSVSWYQQTPGQGLQFLFEYFSETQRNKGNFPGRFSGRQFSNSRSEMNVSTLELGDSALYLCASSLRDSNEKLFFGSGTQLSVL.

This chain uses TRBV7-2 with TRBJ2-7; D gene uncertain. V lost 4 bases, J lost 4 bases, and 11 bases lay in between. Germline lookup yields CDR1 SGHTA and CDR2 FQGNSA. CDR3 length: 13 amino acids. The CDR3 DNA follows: TGTGCCAGCAGCTCGGGTCCTACTTACGAGCAGTACGTC. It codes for CASSSGPTYEQYV.

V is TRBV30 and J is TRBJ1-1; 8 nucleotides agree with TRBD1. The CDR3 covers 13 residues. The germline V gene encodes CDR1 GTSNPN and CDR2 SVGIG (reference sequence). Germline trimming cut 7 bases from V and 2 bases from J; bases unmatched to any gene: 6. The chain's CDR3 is CAYYGQGNTEAFF. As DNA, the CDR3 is TGTGCCTACTACGGACAGGGTAACACTGAAGCTTTCTTT.

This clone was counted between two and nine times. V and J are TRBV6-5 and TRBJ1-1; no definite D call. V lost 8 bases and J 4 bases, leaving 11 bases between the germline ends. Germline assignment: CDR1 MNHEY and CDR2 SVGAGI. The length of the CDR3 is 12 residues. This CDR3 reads CASSPSGTEAFF. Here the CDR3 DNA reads TGTGCCAGCTCCCCATCGGGCACTGAAGCTTTCTTT.

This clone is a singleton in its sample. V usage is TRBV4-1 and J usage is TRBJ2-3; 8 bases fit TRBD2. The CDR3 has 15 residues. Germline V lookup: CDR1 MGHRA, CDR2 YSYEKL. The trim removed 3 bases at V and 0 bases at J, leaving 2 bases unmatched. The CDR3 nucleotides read TGCGCCAGCAGCCAGATAGCGGGAAGCACAGATACGCAGTATTTT. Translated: CASSQIAGSTDTQYF.

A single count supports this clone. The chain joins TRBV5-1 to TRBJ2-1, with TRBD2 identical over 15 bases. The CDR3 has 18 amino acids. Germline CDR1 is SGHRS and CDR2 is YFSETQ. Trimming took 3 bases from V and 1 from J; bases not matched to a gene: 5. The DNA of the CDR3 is TGCGCCAGCAGCTCGGGGACTAGCGGGAGGATTTCCTACAATGAGCAGTTCTTC. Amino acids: CASSSGTSGRISYNEQFF.

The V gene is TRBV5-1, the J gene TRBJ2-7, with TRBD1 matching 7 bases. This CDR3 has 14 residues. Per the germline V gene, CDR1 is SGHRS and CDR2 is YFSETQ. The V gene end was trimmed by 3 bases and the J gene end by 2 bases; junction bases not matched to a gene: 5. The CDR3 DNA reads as TGCGCCAGCAGCTACGGGACAGAGGCCTACGAGCAGTACTTC. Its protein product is CASSYGTEAYEQYF.